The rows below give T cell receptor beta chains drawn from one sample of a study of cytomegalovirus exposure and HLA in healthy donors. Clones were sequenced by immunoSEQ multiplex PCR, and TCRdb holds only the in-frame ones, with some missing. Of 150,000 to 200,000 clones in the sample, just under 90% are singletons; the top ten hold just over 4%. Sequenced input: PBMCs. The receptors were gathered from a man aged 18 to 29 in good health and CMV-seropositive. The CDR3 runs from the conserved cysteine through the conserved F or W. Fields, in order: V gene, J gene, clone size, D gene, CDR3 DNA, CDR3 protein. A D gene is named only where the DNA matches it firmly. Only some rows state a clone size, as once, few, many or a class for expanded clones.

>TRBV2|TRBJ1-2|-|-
TGTGCCAGCAGCCCGGTTGGAGACTATGGCTACACCTTC
CASSPVGDYGYTF
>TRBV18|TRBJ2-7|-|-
TGTGCCAGCTCCCTACCGTCACAGGCCCCCCTCGAGCAGTACTTC
CASSLPSQAPLEQYF
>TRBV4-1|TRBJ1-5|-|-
TGCGCCAGCAGCCCCAAGAGTATCAATCAGCCCCAGCATTTT
CASSPKSINQPQHF
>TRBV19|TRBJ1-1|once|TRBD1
TGTGCCAGTAGTGCCTGGACAGGGAGGCCCACTGAAGCTTTCTTT
CASSAWTGRPTEAFF
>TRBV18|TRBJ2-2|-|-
TGTGCCAGCTCACGGCTTTCACGGAGTACCGGGGAGCTGTTTTTT
CASSRLSRSTGELFF
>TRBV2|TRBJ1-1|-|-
TGTGCCAGCAGTGAATTTAGTCCAGGGATCATGAACACTGAAGCTTTCTTT
CASSEFSPGIMNTEAFF
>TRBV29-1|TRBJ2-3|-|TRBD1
TGCAGCGTTTCGCTTTTACAGGGGAGCACAGATACGCAGTATTTT
CSVSLLQGSTDTQYF
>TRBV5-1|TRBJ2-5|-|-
TGCGCCAGCAGTTCTAGAGGAGCCCAGTACTTC
CASSSRGAQYF
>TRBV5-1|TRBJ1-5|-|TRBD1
TGCGCCAGCAGCTTGACAGGGGGCCGACAGCCCCAGCATTTT
CASSLTGGRQPQHF
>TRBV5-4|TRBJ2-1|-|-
TGTGCCAGCAGCTTTGATAGCGGCCTGAATGGCAATGAGCAGTTCTTC
CASSFDSGLNGNEQFF
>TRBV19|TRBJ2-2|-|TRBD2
TGTGCCAGTAGTATAAGCGGGAGGGCCCCGGCCGGGGAGCTGTTTTTT
CASSISGRAPAGELFF
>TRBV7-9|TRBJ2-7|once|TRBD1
TGTGCCAGCAGCCTCGACAGGGGGGTTTCTTACGAGCAGTACTTC
CASSLDRGVSYEQYF
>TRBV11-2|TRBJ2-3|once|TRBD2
TGTGCCAGCAGCTTTCGGGGGGTCCCCTTCACAGATACGCAGTATTTT
CASSFRGVPFTDTQYF
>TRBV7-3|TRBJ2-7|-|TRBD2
TGTGCCAGCAGCTCCTACGGGACTAGCCGCTACGAGCAGTACTTC
CASSSYGTSRYEQYF
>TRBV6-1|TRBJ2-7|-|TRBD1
TGTGCCAGCAGTGAAGGACAGGGGCTGTACGAGCAGTACTTC
CASSEGQGLYEQYF
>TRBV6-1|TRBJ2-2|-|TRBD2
TGTGCCAGCAGTGAAGGGGTAGCGGGAGGGACGAACACCGGGGAGCTGTTTTTT
CASSEGVAGGTNTGELFF
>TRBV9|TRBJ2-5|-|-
TGTGCCAGCACCCCGGGACAACACCAAGAGACCCAGTACTTC
CASTPGQHQETQYF
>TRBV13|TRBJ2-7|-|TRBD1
TGTGCCAGCAGCTCTACCGAAGGACAGGGGGCTTACGAGCAGTACTTC
CASSSTEGQGAYEQYF
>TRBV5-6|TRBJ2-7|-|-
TGTGCCAGCAGCTTGCAGGGCTACGAGCAGTACTTC
CASSLQGYEQYF
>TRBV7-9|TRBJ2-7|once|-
TGTGCCAGCAGCTTAGCGGAGATACGGCGAGGTGGCGAGCAGTACTTC
CASSLAEIRRGGEQYF
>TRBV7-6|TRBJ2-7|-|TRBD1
TGTGCCAGCAGCCCCCGACCGGGACAGGGCTACGAGCAGTACTTC
CASSPRPGQGYEQYF
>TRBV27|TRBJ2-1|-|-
TGTGCCAGCAGAGAGGTCGGGAGAGCACTTTACAATGAGCAGTTCTTC
CASREVGRALYNEQFF
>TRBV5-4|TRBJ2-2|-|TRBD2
TGTGCCAGCAGCTTGGGACTAGCGGGCACCGGGGAGCTGTTTTTT
CASSLGLAGTGELFF
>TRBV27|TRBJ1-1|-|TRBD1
TGTGCCAGCAGATCCAAACTACAGGGGCCCATGAACACTGAAGCTTTCTTT
CASRSKLQGPMNTEAFF
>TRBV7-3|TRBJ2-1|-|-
TGTGCCAGCAGCTTGGGGCGCTCCTACAATGAGCAGTTCTTC
CASSLGRSYNEQFF
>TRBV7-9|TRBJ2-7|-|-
TGTGCCAGCAGCTTAGCGAACAGCCCCGAGCAGTACTTC
CASSLANSPEQYF
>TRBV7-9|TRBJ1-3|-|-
TGTGCCAGCAGCCAAGGAAACACCATATATTTT
CASSQGNTIYF
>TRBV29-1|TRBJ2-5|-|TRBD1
TGCAGCGTTGAAATGGACAGGCAGGGGGAGGAGACCCAGTACTTC
CSVEMDRQGEETQYF
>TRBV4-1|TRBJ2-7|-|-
TGCGCCAGCAGCCAAGAACCCCTAACCTACGAGCAGTACTTC
CASSQEPLTYEQYF
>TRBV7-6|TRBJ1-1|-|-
TGTGCCAGCAGCTTAGAAGAGCTCATGAACACTGAAGCTTTCTTT
CASSLEELMNTEAFF
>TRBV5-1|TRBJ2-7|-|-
TGCGCCAGCAGCACTGCCGAACAGGGTGGCGAGCAGTACTTC
CASSTAEQGGEQYF
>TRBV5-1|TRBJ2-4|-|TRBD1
TGCGCCAGCAGCTTGGGACAGGGCTACATTCAGTACTTC
CASSLGQGYIQYF
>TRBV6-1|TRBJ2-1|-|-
TGTGCCAGCAGTGTGGGCCATGTTGAGTACAATGAGCAGTTCTTC
CASSVGHVEYNEQFF
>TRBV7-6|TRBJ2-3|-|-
TGTGCCAGCAGCTTAGTATCAGATACGCAGTATTTT
CASSLVSDTQYF
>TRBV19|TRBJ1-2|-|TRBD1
TGTGCCAGTAGACGCTATGGGACAGGGGTGGACTATGGCTACACCTTC
CASRRYGTGVDYGYTF
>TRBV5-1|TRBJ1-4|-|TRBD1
TGCGCCAGCAGCTTGGTAACAGGGGGAGCTAATGAAAAACTGTTTTTT
CASSLVTGGANEKLFF
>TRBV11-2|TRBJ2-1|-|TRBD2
TGTGCCAGCAGCTCTACTAGCGGGAGGGTCAATGAGCAGTTCTTC
CASSSTSGRVNEQFF
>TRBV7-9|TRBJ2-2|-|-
TGTGCCAGCAGCTTGTCCAACACTATACTTTCCGGGGAGCTGTTTTTT
CASSLSNTILSGELFF
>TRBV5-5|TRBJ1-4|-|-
TGTGCCAGCAGCCCTCGACCTGGTCAGGGGGAAAAACTGTTTTTT
CASSPRPGQGEKLFF
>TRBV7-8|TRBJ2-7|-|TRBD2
TGTGCCAGCAGCTTGGGGGGACTAGCGGGAGTCTCATACGAGCAGTACTTC
CASSLGGLAGVSYEQYF
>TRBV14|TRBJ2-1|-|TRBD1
TGTGCCAGCAGCCAGCCGGGACAGGCCCACAATGAGCAGTTCTTC
CASSQPGQAHNEQFF
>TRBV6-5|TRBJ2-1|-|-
TGTGCCAGCAGGCTACTAGCTACGCTCAATAATGAGCAGTTCTTC
CASRLLATLNNEQFF
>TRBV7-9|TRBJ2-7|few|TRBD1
TGTGCCAGCAGGCAGGGGGATTACGAGCAGTACTTC
CASRQGDYEQYF
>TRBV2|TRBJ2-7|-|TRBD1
TGTGCCAGCTATCGGACAGGGGGACCTTACGAGCAGTACTTC
CASYRTGGPYEQYF
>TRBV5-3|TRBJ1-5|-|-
TGTGCCAGAAGCCCAGACTCTAGCAATCAGCCCCAGCATTTT
CARSPDSSNQPQHF
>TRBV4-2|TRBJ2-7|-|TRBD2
TGTGCCAGCAGCGCGGTTAGCGGGAATTTGTACGAGCAGTACTTC
CASSAVSGNLYEQYF
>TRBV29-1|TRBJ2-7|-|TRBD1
TGCAGCGTTGACAACTTAGGGACAGGCTACGAGCAGTACTTC
CSVDNLGTGYEQYF
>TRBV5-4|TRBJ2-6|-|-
TGTGCCAGCAGCTTGACAGGGCCTGGGGCCAACGTCCTGACTTTC
CASSLTGPGANVLTF
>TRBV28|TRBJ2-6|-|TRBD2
TGTGCCAGCAGTTCCTCAGATTCTTTAAGACAAGCGGGGGCTAACGTCCTGACTTTC
CASSSSDSLRQAGANVLTF
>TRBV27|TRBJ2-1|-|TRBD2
TGTGCCAGCAGTTTTGGGAGCGGGATCTCCTACAATGAGCAGTTCTTC
CASSFGSGISYNEQFF
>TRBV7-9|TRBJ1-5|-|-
TGTGCCAGCAGCGACGGGGGGAGCAATCAGCCCCAGCATTTT
CASSDGGSNQPQHF
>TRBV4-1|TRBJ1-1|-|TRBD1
TGCGCCAGCAGCCAAGACAAGGGACAGGGATATGAAGCTTTCTTT
CASSQDKGQGYEAFF
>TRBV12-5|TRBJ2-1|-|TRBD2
TGTGCTAGTGGTTTGTCGGGACTAGCGGGAGCGAGGAATGAGCAGTTCTTC
CASGLSGLAGARNEQFF
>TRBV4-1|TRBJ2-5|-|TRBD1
TGCGCCAGCAGCCAAGGTCCGGGACAGGTGGAAGAGACCCAGTACTTC
CASSQGPGQVEETQYF
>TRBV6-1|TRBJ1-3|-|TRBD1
TGTGCCAGCAGTGAAGCGCTAACCGGGACAGCTGGAAACACCATATATTTT
CASSEALTGTAGNTIYF
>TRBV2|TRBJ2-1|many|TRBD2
TGTGCCAGCAGTGAAGGGACTAGCGGGAAGGAGATCTTC
CASSEGTSGKEIF
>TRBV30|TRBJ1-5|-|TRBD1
TGTGCCTGGAGTCCGGACAGGGTGGGGAATAGCAATCAGCCCCAGCATTTT
CAWSPDRVGNSNQPQHF
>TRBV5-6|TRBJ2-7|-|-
TGTGCCAGCAGCTTGTACGCGGCTCCCTACGAGCAGTACTTC
CASSLYAAPYEQYF
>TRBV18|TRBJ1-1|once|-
TGTGCCAGCTCACTCAAAGATGGGGGGGCGGTGAACACTGAAGCTTTCTTT
CASSLKDGGAVNTEAFF